This T cell receptor beta chain appears in the sequencing data of a study of cytomegalovirus exposure and HLA in healthy donors. Notes on the study in general: Segments of the TCR beta V type were, in most cases, productive about 87% or about 30% of the time in an earlier analysis. Later, an analysis found that common viral pathogens appeared to be linked with several of the most significant clusters. Presence/absence analyses took donor sequencing depth as roughly uniform.

The J segment lost 8 bases and the V segment lost 2 bases, leaving 10 bases of the junction unmatched. CDR3 length: 16 amino acids. The germline V gene encodes CDR1 SGHRS and CDR2 YFSETQ. The primer mix had 60 Vbeta and 13 Jbeta primers. The data were produced by immunoSEQ multiplex PCR, yet TCRdb's version contains in-frame clones alone and is incomplete. Found here are some 130,000 clones, under 85% of them singletons; the top ten hold about 6%. Comments on this clone: Its specificity is not known.

Sequencing was carried out using PBMCs. V usage is TRBV5-1 and J usage is TRBJ1-2; 12 nucleotides line up with TRBD1. The clonotype was recovered from a woman in her fifties or sixties in good health and CMV-seropositive. CDR3 sequence (DNA): TGCGCCAGCAGCTTCGCTCCCGGGACAGGGGGCGGAGGCTACACCTTC. Translated, it gives CASSFAPGTGGGGYTF.